A selection of T cell receptor beta chains follows, all from one sample in a study of T cells after yellow fever vaccination. Each CDR3 protein gets one entry after TCRdb re-called the 5' RACE reads with MiXCR. The sample has about 340,000 distinct CDR3 sequences, roughly an eighth seen once. The sequencing used CD4+ T cells sorted from PBMCs, collected 15 days after the yellow fever booster vaccination. Receptors were obtained from a man younger than 35 who received the YFV17D yellow fever vaccine. CDR3s include the opening cysteine and the closing phenylalanine or tryptophan. The D gene is left open where the match is weak. Not all rows give a size; the values are once, few, many and, for expanded clones, a class.

CDR3 protein: CASSRDSPQYF
CDR3 DNA: TGTGCCAGCAGCCGGGACAGTCCCCAGTACTTC
J gene: TRBJ2-5
V gene: TRBV7-2
D gene: TRBD1
clone size: few

CDR3 protein: CSVERQGMNTEAFF
CDR3 DNA: TGCAGCGTTGAGAGGCAGGGTATGAACACTGAAGCTTTCTTT
J gene: TRBJ1-1
V gene: TRBV29-1
D gene: .
clone size: few

CDR3 protein: CAISGRLGTGELFF
CDR3 DNA: TGTGCCATCTCTGGACGGTTGGGAACCGGGGAGCTGTTTTTT
J gene: TRBJ2-2
V gene: TRBV10-3
D gene: .
clone size: .

CDR3 protein: CASSLGDRVTDTQYF
CDR3 DNA: TGTGCCAGCAGCTTGGGGGACAGGGTAACAGATACGCAGTATTTT
J gene: TRBJ2-3
V gene: TRBV5-4
D gene: TRBD1
clone size: .

CDR3 protein: CASRPPLGQSGANVLTF
CDR3 DNA: TGTGCCAGCAGACCCCCCCTGGGGCAATCTGGGGCCAACGTCCTGACTTTC
J gene: TRBJ2-6
V gene: TRBV28
D gene: .
clone size: .

CDR3 protein: CASSQDPGNSGNTIYF
CDR3 DNA: TGTGCCAGCAGCCAAGACCCCGGGAATTCTGGAAACACCATATATTTT
J gene: TRBJ1-3
V gene: TRBV4-2
D gene: .
clone size: .

CDR3 protein: CASSLGMAPDTQYF
CDR3 DNA: TGCGCCAGCAGCTTGGGGATGGCGCCGGATACGCAGTATTTT
J gene: TRBJ2-3
V gene: TRBV5-1
D gene: .
clone size: many

CDR3 protein: CASSSPPLGYTF
CDR3 DNA: TGTGCCAGCAGTAGCCCTCCGTTGGGCTACACCTTC
J gene: TRBJ1-2
V gene: TRBV27
D gene: .
clone size: .

CDR3 protein: CASSLSTWGRGELFF
CDR3 DNA: TGTGCCAGCAGTTTATCCACGTGGGGGCGCGGGGAGCTGTTTTTT
J gene: TRBJ2-2
V gene: TRBV12-3/TRBV12-4
D gene: .
clone size: .

CDR3 protein: CSVESTQETQYF
CDR3 DNA: TGCAGCGTTGAGTCGACTCAAGAGACCCAGTACTTC
J gene: TRBJ2-5
V gene: TRBV29-1
D gene: .
clone size: .

CDR3 protein: CASSAAGTVNSPLHF
CDR3 DNA: TGTGCCAGCAGCGCCGCCGGGACAGTTAATTCACCCCTCCACTTT
J gene: TRBJ1-6
V gene: TRBV7-3
D gene: TRBD1
clone size: .

CDR3 protein: CASSAGTGPYEQYF
CDR3 DNA: TGTGCCAGCAGCGCGGGGACGGGACCCTACGAGCAGTACTTC
J gene: TRBJ2-7
V gene: TRBV7-6
D gene: .
clone size: few

CDR3 protein: CASSPPNQSPNIQYF
CDR3 DNA: TGTGCCAGCTCACCACCAAATCAGAGCCCAAACATTCAGTACTTC
J gene: TRBJ2-4
V gene: TRBV18
D gene: .
clone size: .

CDR3 protein: CASRPDSYGELFF
CDR3 DNA: TGCGCCAGCAGACCAGACTCCTACGGGGAGCTGTTTTTT
J gene: TRBJ2-2
V gene: TRBV4-1
D gene: .
clone size: many

CDR3 protein: CASSQTYSPLHF
CDR3 DNA: TGTGCCAGCAGCCAAACCTATTCACCCCTCCACTTT
J gene: TRBJ1-6
V gene: TRBV3-1
D gene: .
clone size: .

CDR3 protein: CASSFTGLAKNIQYF
CDR3 DNA: TGTGCCAGCAGTTTTACAGGACTAGCCAAAAACATTCAGTACTTC
J gene: TRBJ2-4
V gene: TRBV27
D gene: .
clone size: few

CDR3 protein: CATSRLRGSAARGTIDTQYF
CDR3 DNA: TGTGCCACCAGCAGACTACGCGGGTCTGCGGCCAGGGGCACCATTGATACGCAGTATTTT
J gene: TRBJ2-3
V gene: TRBV15
D gene: .
clone size: .

CDR3 protein: CASSYNVGTEAFF
CDR3 DNA: TGTGCCAGCAGTTATAACGTAGGCACTGAAGCTTTCTTT
J gene: TRBJ1-1
V gene: TRBV12-3/TRBV12-4
D gene: .
clone size: many

CDR3 protein: CASSRTVAGTEAFF
CDR3 DNA: TGTGCCAGCAGCCGGACGGTGGCAGGAACTGAAGCTTTCTTT
J gene: TRBJ1-1
V gene: TRBV4-2
D gene: .
clone size: .

CDR3 protein: CASSQVRGRNTEAFF
CDR3 DNA: TGCGCCAGCAGCCAAGTTCGGGGACGGAACACTGAAGCTTTCTTT
J gene: TRBJ1-1
V gene: TRBV4-3
D gene: .
clone size: few

CDR3 protein: CASSLDRGRGELFF
CDR3 DNA: TGTGCCAGCAGCTTGGACAGGGGTCGGGGGGAGCTGTTTTTT
J gene: TRBJ2-2
V gene: TRBV7-2
D gene: TRBD1
clone size: .

CDR3 protein: CASSQAQRGSPLHF
CDR3 DNA: TGTGCCAGCAGCCAAGCTCAAAGGGGTTCACCCCTCCACTTT
J gene: TRBJ1-6
V gene: TRBV4-2
D gene: .
clone size: .

CDR3 protein: CASSSLDRPYGYTF
CDR3 DNA: TGTGCCAGCAGTTCCCTGGACAGGCCTTATGGCTACACCTTC
J gene: TRBJ1-2
V gene: TRBV6-2/TRBV6-3
D gene: TRBD1
clone size: many

CDR3 protein: CATSTPGQGNSPLHF
CDR3 DNA: TGTGCCACGTCTACACCGGGACAGGGTAATTCACCCCTCCACTTT
J gene: TRBJ1-6
V gene: TRBV10-3
D gene: TRBD1
clone size: few

CDR3 protein: CATSRDTGVGQPQHF
CDR3 DNA: TGTGCCACCAGCAGAGATACAGGGGTGGGGCAGCCCCAGCATTTT
J gene: TRBJ1-5
V gene: TRBV15
D gene: TRBD1
clone size: .

CDR3 protein: CASSLRDPDNSPLHF
CDR3 DNA: TGTGCCAGCAGCTTGAGGGACCCGGACAATTCACCCCTCCACTTT
J gene: TRBJ1-6
V gene: TRBV7-9
D gene: .
clone size: .

CDR3 protein: CASSIRDGGSPLHF
CDR3 DNA: TGTGCCAGCAGCATCAGGGACGGTGGATCACCCCTCCACTTT
J gene: TRBJ1-6
V gene: TRBV7-8
D gene: .
clone size: .

CDR3 protein: CSARADRGSTDTQYF
CDR3 DNA: TGCAGTGCTAGAGCCGACAGGGGAAGCACAGATACGCAGTATTTT
J gene: TRBJ2-3
V gene: TRBV20-1
D gene: TRBD1
clone size: many

CDR3 protein: CASRRTSGGQETQYF
CDR3 DNA: TGTGCCAGCAGGCGGACTAGCGGGGGGCAAGAGACCCAGTACTTC
J gene: TRBJ2-5
V gene: TRBV12-3/TRBV12-4
D gene: TRBD2
clone size: few

CDR3 protein: CASSQDRNMDNEKLFF
CDR3 DNA: TGCGCCAGCAGCCAAGATCGGAACATGGATAATGAAAAACTGTTTTTT
J gene: TRBJ1-4
V gene: TRBV4-3
D gene: .
clone size: few

CDR3 protein: CASSHIETRSTQYF
CDR3 DNA: TGTGCCAGCAGCCATATCGAAACTAGGTCGACCCAGTACTTC
J gene: TRBJ2-5
V gene: TRBV3-1
D gene: .
clone size: .

CDR3 protein: CASSGRLAGALYNEQFF
CDR3 DNA: TGTGCCAGCAGTGGAAGACTAGCGGGGGCCCTCTACAATGAGCAGTTCTTC
J gene: TRBJ2-1
V gene: TRBV6-1
D gene: TRBD2
clone size: few

CDR3 protein: CASSQEWLHTDTQYF
CDR3 DNA: TGTGCCAGCAGCCAAGAGTGGCTCCACACAGATACGCAGTATTTT
J gene: TRBJ2-3
V gene: TRBV4-2
D gene: .
clone size: .

CDR3 protein: CASSVDLGGNTEAFF
CDR3 DNA: TGTGCCAGCAGCGTCGATTTGGGGGGCAACACTGAAGCTTTCTTT
J gene: TRBJ1-1
V gene: TRBV9
D gene: .
clone size: .

CDR3 protein: CASSLDAVVPALF
CDR3 DNA: TGTGCCAGCAGCTTAGATGCCGTGGTCCCGGCCCTCTTC
J gene: TRBJ1-2
V gene: TRBV11-2
D gene: .
clone size: few